This T cell receptor beta chain was captured in a study of OX40 agonist ivuxolimab in advanced cancers. The CDR3 totals 14 residues. The germline V gene has CDR1 SGHDT and CDR2 YYEEEE. Trimming removed 2 bases from V and 3 bases from J; junction bases left unmatched: 3. Sequencing was performed with immunoSEQ multiplex PCR; in TCRdb, only in-frame clones are kept and a portion is missing. The sample contains approximately 90,000 clones, 90% to 95% of which appear only once. The chain employs TRBV5-6 and TRBJ1-1; 8 nucleotides agree with TRBD1. The sample here was CD4+ or CD8+ T cells sorted from blood, taken in a trial of the OX40 agonist ivuxolimab. This sequence originates from an adult with an advanced solid tumor such as melanoma, head and neck, liver or kidney cancer. CDR3 sequence (DNA): TGTGCCAGCAGCTTCGGACAGGGTGACACTGAAGCTTTCTTT. This encodes CASSFGQGDTEAFF. The full variable domain, rest sourced from reference TRBV5-6 and TRBJ1-1, is DAGVTQSPTHLIKTRGQQVTLRCSPKSGHDTVSWYQQALGQGPQFIFQYYEEEERQRGNFPDRFSGHQFPNYSSELNVNALLLGDSALYLCASSFGQGDTEAFFGQGTRLTVV.